This T cell receptor (beta chain) was identified during a study of cytomegalovirus exposure and HLA in healthy donors. Study findings and constraints: A later analysis revealed that TCR association rates differed between HLA loci, peaking at DRB1 and bottoming out at HLA-C.

A note on this clone: What it recognizes is unknown.

The CDR3 totals 14 residues. V lost 10 bases and J lost 5; bases outside the gene matches: 12. Germline V gene sequence: CDR1 ENHRY, CDR2 SYGVKD. Researchers ran the PCR with 60 Vbeta and 13 Jbeta primers. Clones were read by immunoSEQ multiplex PCR, and TCRdb kept only the in-frame ones, dropping some. The table for this sample gives under 130,000 clones. The source of this sequence is a man in his forties or fifties in good health and CMV-seronegative. The chain couples TRBV10-3 to TRBJ2-7; 9 bases align to TRBD1. What was sequenced was PBMCs. CDR3 residues: CATTAGTGKDEQYF. In DNA form, the CDR3 reads TGTGCCACCACCGCCGGGACAGGGAAGGACGAGCAGTACTTC.